This T cell receptor (beta chain) was captured in a study of regulatory T cells in long-lasting Graves disease. In the study overall: Graves' patients diagnosed newly had used antithyroid drugs under 3 months.

The TCR beta library used iRepertoire HTBI primers with Arm-PCR amplification of CDR3. TCRdb independently ran MiXCR on the multiplex PCR reads; one entry per CDR3 protein. The table records about 530,000 distinct CDR3 sequences, 15% to 20% of them present only once. V dropped 6 bases and J dropped 6 bases, with 17 bases sitting between them. The CDR3 contains 14 residues. CDR1 and CDR2 (germline): MNHEY, SMNVEV (reference sequence). Findings of the study overall: TRBV28, TRBJ1-2 and TRBJ2-5 were favored in persistent disease.

Turning to this clonotype: Its antigen is not identified.

Time point indicated: newly diagnosed GD, antithyroid drugs for less than 3 months. Extracted RNA from PBMCs served as the source of the TCR library. The sample was also reused in another study, on T cells in Graves' hyperthyroidism and ophthalmopathy. That study adds: Patients having uncontrolled infection, another autoimmune disease, pregnancy or lactation were not included. The TCR CDR3 first-round RT-PCR relied on the HTBI primer set.

The sequencing used peripheral blood mononuclear cells (PBMCs), collected at new diagnosis, from a patient treated with antithyroid drugs. The TCR comes from a woman aged 40-65 years with Graves disease. This chain joins TRBV27 and TRBJ1-2; a weak D match, TRBD1 (5 bases). In DNA, the CDR3 is TGTGCCAGCAGGGAACAAGGTTTGGGGGATGGCTACACCTTC. Protein product: CASREQGLGDGYTF.